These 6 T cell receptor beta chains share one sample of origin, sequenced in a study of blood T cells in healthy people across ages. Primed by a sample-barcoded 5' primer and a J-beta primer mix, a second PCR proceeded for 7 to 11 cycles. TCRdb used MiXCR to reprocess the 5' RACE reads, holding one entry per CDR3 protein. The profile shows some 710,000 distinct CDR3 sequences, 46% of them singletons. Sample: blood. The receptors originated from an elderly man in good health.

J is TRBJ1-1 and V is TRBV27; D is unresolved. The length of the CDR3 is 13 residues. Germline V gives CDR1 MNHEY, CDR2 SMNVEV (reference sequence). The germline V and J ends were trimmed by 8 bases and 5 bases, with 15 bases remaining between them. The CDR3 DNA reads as TGTGCCAGCGGCGGGTCTCTCTATACTGAAGCTTTCTTT. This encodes CASGGSLYTEAFF.

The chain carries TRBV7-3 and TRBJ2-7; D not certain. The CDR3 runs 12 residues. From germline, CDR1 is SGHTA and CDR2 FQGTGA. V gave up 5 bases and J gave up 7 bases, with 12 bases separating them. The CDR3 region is CASSHTVGEQYF. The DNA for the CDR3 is TGTGCCAGCAGCCATACTGTCGGTGAGCAGTACTTC.

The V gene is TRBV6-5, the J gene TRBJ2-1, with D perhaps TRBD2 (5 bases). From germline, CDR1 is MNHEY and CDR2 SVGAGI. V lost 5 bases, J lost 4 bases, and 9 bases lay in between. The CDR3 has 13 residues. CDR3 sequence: CASSSGEYNEQFF. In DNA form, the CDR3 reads TGTGCCAGCAGTAGCGGAGAATACAATGAGCAGTTCTTC.

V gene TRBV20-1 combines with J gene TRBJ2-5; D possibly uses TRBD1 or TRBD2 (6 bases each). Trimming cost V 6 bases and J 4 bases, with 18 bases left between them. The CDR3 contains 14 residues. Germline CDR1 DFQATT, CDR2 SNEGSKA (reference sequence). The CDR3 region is CSAATPGALETQYF. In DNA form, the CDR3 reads TGCAGTGCCGCCACCCCGGGGGCCCTAGAGACCCAGTACTTC.

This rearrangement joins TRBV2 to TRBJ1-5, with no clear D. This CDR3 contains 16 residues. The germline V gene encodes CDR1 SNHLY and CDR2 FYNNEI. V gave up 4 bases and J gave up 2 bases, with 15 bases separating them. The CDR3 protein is CASSGAGKRGNQPQHF. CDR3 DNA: TGTGCCAGCAGTGGAGCGGGAAAACGGGGCAATCAGCCCCAGCATTTT. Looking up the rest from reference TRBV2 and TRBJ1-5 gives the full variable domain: EPEVTQTPSHQVTQMGQEVILRCVPISNHLYFYWYRQILGQKVEFLVSFYNNEISEKSEIFDDQFSVERPDGSNFTLKIRSTKLEDSAMYFCASSGAGKRGNQPQHFGDGTRLSIL.

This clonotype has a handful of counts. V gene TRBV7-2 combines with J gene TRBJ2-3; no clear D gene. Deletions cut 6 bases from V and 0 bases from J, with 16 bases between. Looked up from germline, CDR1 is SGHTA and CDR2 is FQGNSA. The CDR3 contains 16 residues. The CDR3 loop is CASRAGPTVSTDTQYF. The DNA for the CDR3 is TGTGCCAGCAGAGCTGGTCCAACCGTTAGCACAGATACGCAGTATTTT. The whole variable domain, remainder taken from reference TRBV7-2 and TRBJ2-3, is GAGVSQSPSNKVTEKGKDVELRCDPISGHTALYWYRQSLGQGLEFLIYFQGNSAPDKSGLPSDRFSAERTGGSVSTLTIQRTQQEDSAVYLCASRAGPTVSTDTQYFGPGTRLTVL.